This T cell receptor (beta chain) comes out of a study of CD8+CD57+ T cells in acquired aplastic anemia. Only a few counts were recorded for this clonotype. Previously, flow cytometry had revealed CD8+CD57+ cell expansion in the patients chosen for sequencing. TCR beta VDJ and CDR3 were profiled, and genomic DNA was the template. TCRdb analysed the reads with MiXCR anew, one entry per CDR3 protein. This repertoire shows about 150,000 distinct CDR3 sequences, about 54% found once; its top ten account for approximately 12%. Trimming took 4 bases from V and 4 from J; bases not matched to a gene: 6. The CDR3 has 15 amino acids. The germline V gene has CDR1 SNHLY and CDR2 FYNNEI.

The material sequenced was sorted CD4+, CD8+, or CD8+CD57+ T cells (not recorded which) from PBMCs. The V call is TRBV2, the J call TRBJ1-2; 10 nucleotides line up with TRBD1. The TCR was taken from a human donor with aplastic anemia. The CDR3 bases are TGTGCCAGCAGTGTATTGAGGGACAGGGGCTATGGCTACACCTTC. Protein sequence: CASSVLRDRGYGYTF.